This TCR beta chain originates from a study of control samples from healthy donors and cancer patients. The protocol was immunoSEQ multiplex PCR, while the TCRdb copy is restricted to in-frame clones and leaves out a portion. The repertoire has under 450,000 clones, 75% to 95% of them found once; the top ten carry around 6.4%. J was trimmed by 3 bases and V by 6 bases; bases with no gene match: 4. Germline V gene lookup returns CDR1 MNHEY and CDR2 SVGEGT. This CDR3 has 14 amino acids. The chain uses TRBV6-2 or TRBV6-3 and TRBJ2-2; the match to TRBD1 covers 7 bases. Sequencing input: PBMCs. The receptor was derived from a man aged 40-49 years with head and neck cancer. The DNA for the CDR3 is TGTGCCAGCAGCGACAGGGCCGACACCGGGGAGCTGTTTTTT. Protein product: CASSDRADTGELFF.